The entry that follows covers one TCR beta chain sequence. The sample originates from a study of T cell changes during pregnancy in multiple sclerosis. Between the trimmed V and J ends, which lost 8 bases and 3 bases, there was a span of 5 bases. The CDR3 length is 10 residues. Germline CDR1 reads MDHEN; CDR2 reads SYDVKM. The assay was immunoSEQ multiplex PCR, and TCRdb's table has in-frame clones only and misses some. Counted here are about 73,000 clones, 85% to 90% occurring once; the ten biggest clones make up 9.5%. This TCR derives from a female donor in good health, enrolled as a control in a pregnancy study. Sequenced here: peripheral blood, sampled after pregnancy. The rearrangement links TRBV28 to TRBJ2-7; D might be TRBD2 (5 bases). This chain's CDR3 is CASGSYEQYF. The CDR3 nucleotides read TGTGCCAGCGGGAGCTACGAGCAGTACTTC. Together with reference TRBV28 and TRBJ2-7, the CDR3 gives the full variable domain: DVKVTQSSRYLVKRTGEKVFLECVQDMDHENMFWYRQDPGLGLRLIYFSYDVKMKEKGDIPEGYSVSREKKERFSLILESASTNQTSMYLCASGSYEQYFGPGTRLTVT.